Following are 27 T cell receptor beta chains from one sample sequenced in a study of regulatory T cells in long-lasting Graves disease. CDR3 regions were amplified by Arm-PCR using iRepertoire HTBI primers to build TCR beta libraries. TCRdb reprocessed the multiplex PCR reads with MiXCR, giving one entry per CDR3 protein. The table includes under 500,000 distinct CDR3 sequences, 20% to 25% detected once. Noted time point: persistent/refractory GD, antithyroid drugs over 5 years with positive TRAb. PBMC-extracted RNA yielded the TCR library. Sequenced material: peripheral blood mononuclear cells (PBMCs), taken when the disease was refractory, from a patient treated with antithyroid drugs. Receptor source: a female donor with Graves disease.

This clonotype was found a few times. The chain couples TRBV28 to TRBJ1-6, with TRBD1 matching over 9 bases. Germline lookup yields CDR1 MDHEN and CDR2 SYDVKM. V lost 7 bases, J lost 10 bases, and 8 bases stayed unmatched. CDR3 size: 14 residues. The CDR3 DNA follows: TGTGCCAGCAACCAGGACAGGGGACGGTCACCCCTCCACTTT. Encoded protein: CASNQDRGRSPLHF.

The chain recombines TRBV5-1 with TRBJ2-7, with 8 bases that match TRBD2. Germline values: CDR1 SGHRS, CDR2 YFSETQ. The J segment lost 5 bases and the V segment lost 1 base, leaving 8 bases of the junction unmatched. CDR3 length equals 15 residues. DNA of the CDR3: TGCGCCAGCAGCTTGTCAACGGGAGGGTCCCACGAGCAGTACTTC. Translation: CASSLSTGGSHEQYF.

As concerns this clonotype: A much larger clonotype is one base distant, so this may be a read error. The J gene is TRBJ2-5, the V gene TRBV20-1; TRBD1 or TRBD2 may be the D gene (5 bases each). The length of the CDR3 is 14 residues. V dropped 6 bases and J dropped 5 bases, with 19 bases sitting between them. The germline CDR1 and CDR2 sequences are DFQATT and SNEGSKA (reference sequence). This chain's CDR3 is CSALPRDLQETQYF. The CDR3 nucleotides are TGCAGTGCACTGCCCAGGGACCTCCAGGAGACCCAGTACTTC.

This clonotype was seen repeatedly, ten times or more. This sequence joins TRBV2 and TRBJ2-5; 12 bases agree with TRBD2. Germline values: CDR1 SNHLY, CDR2 FYNNEI. Losses at the gene ends were 3 bases for V and 1 base for J; bases not matched to a gene: 6. The CDR3 length is 17 residues. CDR3 residues: CASSDSSGRVLQETQYF. The CDR3 DNA reads TGTGCCAGCAGTGATTCTAGCGGGAGGGTACTCCAAGAGACCCAGTACTTC.

This clonotype has at least ten counts. This sequence joins TRBV11-2 and TRBJ2-7; 10 nucleotides align to TRBD2. The V segment lost 3 bases and the J segment 2 bases; nucleotides outside the gene matches: 4. The germline CDR1 and CDR2 sequences are SGHAT and FQNNGV. This CDR3 region has 15 residues. Here the CDR3 reads CASSFTGTSAYEQYF. The CDR3 DNA is TGTGCCAGCAGCTTTACCGGGACTAGCGCCTACGAGCAGTACTTC. The full variable domain, rest sourced from reference TRBV11-2 and TRBJ2-7, is EAGVAQSPRYKIIEKRQSVAFWCNPISGHATLYWYQQILGQGPKLLIQFQNNGVVDDSQLPKDRFSAERLKGVDSTLKIQPAKLEDSAVYLCASSFTGTSAYEQYFGPGTRLTVT.

In this sample, this clonotype turned up many times. This sequence joins TRBV24-1 and TRBJ1-5, with a possible D match to TRBD1 (6 bases). V was shortened by 7 bases and J by 6 bases, with 12 bases between the two germline ends. Germline CDR1 is KGHDR and CDR2 is SFDVKD. This CDR3 region has 13 residues. The CDR3 protein is CATRGGWGQPQHF. The DNA of the CDR3 is TGTGCCACCAGAGGGGGGTGGGGTCAGCCCCAGCATTTT.

For this clonotype: Given a much more abundant clone one base away, this may be a read error. Since the CDR3 does not end with the conserved phenylalanine or tryptophan, this likely comes from a read error. The V call is TRBV6-5, the J call TRBJ1-1; weak D call: TRBD1 (5 bases). The CDR3 extends over 16 amino acids. Germline CDR1 is MNHEY and CDR2 is SVGAGI. V dropped 2 bases and J dropped 1 base, with 14 bases sitting between them. CDR3 residues: CASSYEGLEGNTEAFS. The CDR3 nucleotides read TGTGCCAGCAGTTACGAGGGGCTGGAGGGGAACACTGAAGCTTTCTCT.

The V and J genes are TRBV4-2 and TRBJ2-7; 8 bases match TRBD1. The CDR3 loop spans 16 amino acids. J lost 2 bases, V lost 4 bases, and 10 bases had no gene match. Germline CDR1 reads LGHNA; CDR2 reads YNFKEQ. CDR3 residues: CASSPNTGTGPYEQYF. CDR3 coding DNA: TGTGCCAGCAGCCCGAATACCGGGACAGGCCCCTACGAGCAGTACTTC.

This clonotype has a handful of counts. V usage is TRBV16 and J usage is TRBJ2-1, with 10 bases identical to TRBD1. The length of the CDR3 is 15 residues. CDR1 and CDR2 from the germline V gene are KGHSY and FQNENV. Trimming took 6 bases from V and 4 from J; bases not matched to a gene: 6. CDR3 amino acids: CASRPGQGSYNEQFF. The CDR3 nucleotides read TGTGCCAGCAGACCGGGACAGGGGTCTTACAATGAGCAGTTCTTC.

The rearrangement links TRBV12-3 or TRBV12-4 to TRBJ1-2, with D maybe TRBD1 (5 bases). This CDR3 spans 13 amino acids. Deletions cut 5 bases from V and 4 bases from J, with 11 bases between. Here the CDR3 DNA reads TGTGCCAGCAGTATCCGGGACGGCTATGGCTACACCTTC. It yields the protein CASSIRDGYGYTF.

The chain is built from TRBV7-9 and TRBJ2-3, with D perhaps assigned TRBD1 or TRBD2 (5 bases each). V gave up 1 base and J gave up 0 bases, with 11 bases separating them. Germline values: CDR1 SEHNR, CDR2 FQNEAQ (reference sequence). This CDR3 has 16 residues. The CDR3 loop is CASSLGGISSTDTQYF. The CDR3 region has the DNA TGTGCCAGCAGCTTAGGGGGGATATCCAGCACAGATACGCAGTATTTT.

This clonotype was recorded at least ten times. The rearrangement joins TRBV29-1 to TRBJ1-1, with TRBD1 identical over 10 bases. The CDR3 length is 14 residues. Trimming took 6 bases from V and 3 from J; bases not matched to a gene: 7. Per the germline V gene, CDR1 is SQVTM and CDR2 is ANQGSEA. The CDR3 spells CSVRQGAIDTEAFF. The DNA for the CDR3 is TGCAGCGTACGACAGGGGGCTATTGACACTGAAGCTTTCTTT.

To note about this clonotype: A read error may explain this, as a much larger clone is one base away. The rearrangement links TRBV5-5 to TRBJ1-1; 9 bases are a match to TRBD1. The length of the CDR3 is 15 residues. Germline CDR1 SGHKS, CDR2 YYEKEE (reference sequence). This CDR3 reads CASGLTGQGGTEAFF. Here the CDR3 DNA reads TGTGCCAGCGGCTTGACGGGACAGGGAGGTACTGAAGCTTTCTTT.

This clonotype was found a few times. This sequence joins TRBV9 and TRBJ1-1; the D is unclear. Germline lookup yields CDR1 SGDLS and CDR2 YYNGEE. Trimming removed 2 bases from V and 3 bases from J, with 11 bases in between. The CDR3 sequence is 14 residues long. This CDR3 reads CASSVGAADTEAFF. DNA of the CDR3: TGTGCCAGCAGCGTGGGTGCGGCGGACACTGAAGCTTTCTTT.

As regards this clonotype: Since a far larger clone is one base different, this is likely a read error. The chain recombines TRBV7-2 with TRBJ2-7, with 12 bases fitting TRBD1. The V gene end was trimmed by 5 bases and the J gene end by 6 bases; junction bases not matched to a gene: 8. Germline CDR1 and CDR2: SGHTA and FQGNSA. The CDR3 contains 15 residues. The CDR3 here is CASSQSGTGGCEQYF. The CDR3, as DNA: TGTGCCAGCAGCCAATCCGGGACAGGGGGCTGCGAGCAGTACTTC.

On this clonotype itself: A single base separates this from a much larger clone, so it may be a read error. CDR3 sequence (DNA): TGTGCCAGCAGTTCGGCAGGGCCAAATGAAAAACTGTTTTTT. Translation gives CASSSAGPNEKLFF. V gene TRBV28 combines with J gene TRBJ1-4; D possibly corresponds to TRBD1 (5 bases). The CDR3 consists of 14 residues. Trimming took off 4 bases at V and 5 bases at J, with 11 bases between the two ends. In germline, CDR1 is MDHEN, CDR2 SYDVKM.

This clonotype showed up many times. CDR3 amino acids: CASSPKQGYEQYF. The DNA for the CDR3 is TGTGCCAGCAGCCCAAAACAGGGATACGAGCAGTACTTC. This sequence joins TRBV7-9 and TRBJ2-7, with a possible D match to TRBD1 (6 bases). Trimming removed 5 bases from V and 4 bases from J, with 12 bases in between. This CDR3 has 13 residues. Per the germline V gene, CDR1 is SEHNR and CDR2 is FQNEAQ (reference sequence).

In this sample, this clonotype turned up many times. V and J are TRBV18 and TRBJ1-1, with 7 positions matching TRBD1. The CDR3 is 12 residues long. Germline V CDR1 and CDR2: KGHSH, LQKENI. V trimming: 3 bases; J trimming: 8 bases; junction bases outside the gene matches: 3. This CDR3 is CASSPGQPEAFF. The CDR3 DNA reads as TGTGCCAGCTCACCGGGACAGCCCGAAGCTTTCTTT.

This clonotype was counted many times. The chain recombines TRBV12-3 or TRBV12-4 with TRBJ2-7; D unclear. The CDR3 covers 11 residues. Trimming removed 5 bases at V and 2 bases at J, with 4 bases between. CDR3 sequence: CASSHTYEQYF. In DNA form, the CDR3 reads TGTGCCAGCAGTCATACCTACGAGCAGTACTTC.

This clonotype showed up many times. The chain uses TRBV7-3 and TRBJ1-1, with D perhaps matching TRBD1 (6 bases). The CDR3 contains 14 residues. The V end lost 3 bases, the J end lost 7 bases, and 15 bases lay between the germline ends. From germline, CDR1 is SGHTA and CDR2 FQGTGA. CDR3 region: CASSLAGGAGEAFF. The DNA for the CDR3 is TGTGCCAGCAGCTTGGCCGGGGGGGCAGGTGAAGCTTTCTTT.

This clonotype was seen repeatedly, ten times or more. The genes are TRBV11-2 and TRBJ2-4; the D call may be TRBD1 or TRBD2 (6 bases each). The ends were cut back, 6 bases at V and 7 bases at J, with 19 bases in the middle. Germline V gene sequence: CDR1 SGHAT, CDR2 FQNNGV. There are 15 residues in the CDR3. CDR3 DNA: TGTGCCAGCAGACCAAAGAGGGGGGAAGGTAACATTCAGTACTTC. This sequence encodes CASRPKRGEGNIQYF. The complete variable domain, with remaining parts taken from reference TRBV11-2 and TRBJ2-4, reads EAGVAQSPRYKIIEKRQSVAFWCNPISGHATLYWYQQILGQGPKLLIQFQNNGVVDDSQLPKDRFSAERLKGVDSTLKIQPAKLEDSAVYLCASRPKRGEGNIQYFGAGTRLSVL.

The CDR3 spells CASSNKNTGELFF. The CDR3 DNA sequence: TGTGCCAGCAGCAACAAGAACACCGGGGAGCTGTTTTTT. This chain connects TRBV6-2 or TRBV6-3 to TRBJ2-2, with D uncertain. Germline lookup yields CDR1 MNHEY and CDR2 SVGEGT. CDR3 size: 13 residues. Deletions cut 6 bases from V and 1 base from J, with 6 bases between.

This clonotype was found a few times. The V call is TRBV30, the J call TRBJ1-5; no firm D call. Germline values: CDR1 GTSNPN, CDR2 SVGIG (reference sequence). CDR3 length equals 13 residues. V was shortened by 2 bases and J by 6 bases, with 11 bases between the two germline ends. CDR3 nucleotides: TGTGCCTGGAGTAACGGGGTCGGTCAGCCCCAGCATTTT. Protein: CAWSNGVGQPQHF.

Many counts were recorded for this clonotype. The chain uses TRBV18 and TRBJ2-5; 7 positions agree with TRBD1. CDR3 length: 16 amino acids. J was trimmed by 1 base and V by 4 bases; bases with no gene match: 9. Per the germline V gene, CDR1 is KGHSH and CDR2 is LQKENI. CDR3 loop: CASSLLQGQPQETQYF. In DNA, the CDR3 is TGTGCCAGCTCACTACTCCAGGGACAGCCCCAAGAGACCCAGTACTTC.

This clonotype has a count of ten or more. V gene TRBV12-3 or TRBV12-4 combines with J gene TRBJ1-2, with D unclear. The V end was cut by 1 base, the J end by 5 bases, with 11 bases between. This CDR3 spans 14 amino acids. The CDR3 protein is CASSLDLEGYGYTF. The CDR3 region has the DNA TGTGCCAGCAGTTTAGATCTGGAGGGATATGGCTACACCTTC.

This clonotype was picked up many times. The chain recombines TRBV12-3 or TRBV12-4 with TRBJ2-5; no clear D gene. The CDR3 is made up of 14 amino acids. The ends were cut back, 5 bases at V and 5 bases at J, with 15 bases in the middle. CDR3 sequence (DNA): TGTGCCAGCAGTGTGCGGTCTTCTGGGGAGACCCAGTACTTC. The encoded protein is CASSVRSSGETQYF.

In its sample, this clonotype was seen a few times. This chain uses TRBV20-1 with TRBJ2-7; D may be TRBD2 (6 bases). The V gene's germline CDR1 is DFQATT and CDR2 SNEGSKA (reference sequence). The V and J ends lost 6 bases and 3 bases respectively, with 18 bases between them. This CDR3 spans 14 amino acids. This CDR3 reads CSATLSGSGYEQYF. The DNA of the CDR3 is TGCAGTGCAACCCTCTCCGGGAGTGGCTACGAGCAGTACTTC.